Listed below are T cell receptor beta chains from one sample, sequenced in a study of CD8 T cells in Susac syndrome. TCRdb reprocessed the immunoSEQ multiplex PCR reads via MiXCR and lists one record per CDR3 protein. This table holds some 160,000 distinct CDR3 sequences, 85% to 95% found once. The sequencing input was CD4+ T cells from PBMCs. The receptor set was obtained from a human donor with Susac syndrome. Each CDR3 is given with its conserved first and last residue. A D gene is named only where the DNA matches it firmly. The listing skips clone size in some rows; elsewhere it reads once, few, many or a size class.

-	TRBV20-1	TRBJ2-3	TRBD1	CSASTGGSGTDTQYF	TGCAGTGCTTCTACAGGGGGATCGGGCACAGATACGCAGTATTTT
-	TRBV18	TRBJ2-7	-	CASSPPYGSYEQYF	TGTGCCAGCTCACCACCATACGGGTCCTACGAGCAGTACTTC
-	TRBV20-1	TRBJ2-5	-	CSASSGESATLGTQYF	TGCAGTGCCAGCTCCGGCGAGAGCGCGACGTTAGGGACCCAGTACTTC
-	TRBV25-1	TRBJ1-2	-	CASSKPGDWNYGYTF	TGTGCCAGCAGTAAGCCCGGCGACTGGAACTATGGCTACACCTTC
-	TRBV20-1	TRBJ1-2	-	CSARPEWARGYTF	TGCAGTGCTAGGCCCGAATGGGCGCGTGGCTACACCTTC
-	TRBV20-1	TRBJ2-1	TRBD2	CSAPGLAGNEQFF	TGCAGTGCACCCGGACTAGCGGGGAATGAGCAGTTCTTC
once	TRBV20-1	TRBJ1-1	-	CSAPDSGLGNTEAFF	TGCAGTGCTCCGGATTCCGGGCTTGGGAACACTGAAGCTTTCTTT
-	TRBV5-6	TRBJ1-1	-	CASSLSGQLEAFF	TGTGCCAGCAGCTTGTCAGGACAGCTTGAAGCTTTCTTT
-	TRBV24-1	TRBJ1-4	TRBD1	CATTAAGGKVGEKLFF	TGTGCCACCACTGCGGCAGGGGGCAAGGTTGGTGAAAAACTGTTTTTT
few	TRBV6-2/TRBV6-3	TRBJ1-5	-	CASRPRTSIQPQHF	TGTGCCAGCAGGCCCCGGACTTCCATCCAGCCCCAGCATTTT
-	TRBV20-1	TRBJ2-3	TRBD2	CSASLAGGHKDTQYF	TGCAGTGCTAGTCTAGCGGGGGGGCATAAAGATACGCAGTATTTT
-	TRBV15	TRBJ2-3	-	CATSRDKGTDTQYF	TGTGCCACCAGCAGAGATAAGGGCACAGATACGCAGTATTTT
few	TRBV6-1	TRBJ2-3	TRBD2	CASRQGLGATDTQYF	TGTGCCAGCAGGCAAGGACTAGGTGCCACAGATACGCAGTATTTT
once	TRBV9	TRBJ2-3	-	CASSVATPDTQYF	TGTGCCAGCAGCGTAGCTACTCCAGATACGCAGTATTTT
-	TRBV3-1	TRBJ2-1	-	CASSQGQRRWSYNEQFF	TGTGCCAGCAGCCAAGGTCAACGTCGATGGAGCTACAATGAGCAGTTCTTC
-	TRBV14	TRBJ1-1	-	CASSQAWQGNTEAFF	TGTGCCAGCAGCCAAGCTTGGCAGGGGAACACTGAAGCTTTCTTT
-	TRBV5-4	TRBJ1-1	-	CASSPDRSNTEAFF	TGTGCCAGCAGTCCTGACAGGTCGAACACTGAAGCTTTCTTT
few	TRBV5-6	TRBJ1-6	TRBD1	CASSLGDRDNSPLHF	TGTGCCAGCAGCTTGGGGGACAGGGATAATTCACCCCTCCACTTT
-	TRBV2	TRBJ2-1	-	CASSDENYNEQFF	TGTGCCAGCAGTGACGAAAACTACAATGAGCAGTTCTTC
-	TRBV29-1	TRBJ2-5	-	CSVGSSGTQYF	TGCAGCGTTGGCAGTAGTGGGACCCAGTACTTC
-	TRBV4-1	TRBJ2-2	-	CASSPVPTSTGELFF	TGCGCCAGCAGCCCGGTTCCAACGAGCACCGGGGAGCTGTTTTTT
-	TRBV7-2	TRBJ1-2	-	CASSSGAGYGYTF	TGTGCCAGCAGCTCCGGTGCTGGCTATGGCTACACCTTC
-	TRBV4-1	TRBJ1-6	-	CASSQDLQLPPLHF	TGCGCCAGCAGCCAAGATCTACAGTTACCACCCCTCCACTTT
-	TRBV7-2	TRBJ2-7	TRBD1	CASSFGSTGSSYEQYF	TGTGCCAGCAGCTTCGGCTCGACAGGGAGCTCCTACGAGCAGTACTTC
-	TRBV5-1	TRBJ1-2	-	CASSLGEGKSGYTF	TGCGCCAGCAGCTTGGGAGAGGGAAAGAGTGGCTACACCTTC
-	TRBV18	TRBJ2-5	-	CASSPMTFQETQYF	TGTGCCAGCTCACCGATGACGTTCCAAGAGACCCAGTACTTC
-	TRBV2	TRBJ2-5	-	CASSENQETQYF	TGTGCCAGCAGTGAAAACCAAGAGACCCAGTACTTC
-	TRBV29-1	TRBJ1-1	-	CSVCQGGWSTEAFF	TGCAGCGTTTGTCAGGGTGGTTGGTCCACTGAAGCTTTCTTT
-	TRBV30	TRBJ1-5	TRBD1	CAWSLTGGSSQPQHF	TGTGCCTGGAGTCTTACAGGGGGTTCGAGTCAGCCCCAGCATTTT
-	TRBV14	TRBJ1-2	-	CASSGPGRLNGYTF	TGTGCCAGCAGCGGGCCGGGACGGCTGAATGGCTACACCTTC
-	TRBV30	TRBJ1-4	-	CAWRQTGGGEKLFF	TGTGCCTGGAGGCAAACAGGAGGAGGGGAAAAACTGTTTTTT
-	TRBV27	TRBJ1-5	-	CASRPGGVGAQHF	TGTGCCAGCCGCCCCGGGGGGGTGGGGGCCCAGCATTTT
-	TRBV20-1	TRBJ2-5	-	CSALHLETQYF	TGCAGTGCCCTACATCTGGAGACCCAGTACTTC
once	TRBV9	TRBJ2-1	-	CASSVVWDSEQFF	TGTGCCAGCAGCGTAGTTTGGGATTCTGAGCAGTTCTTC
-	TRBV29-1	TRBJ2-5	-	CSVDPSAETQYF	TGCAGCGTTGACCCTAGCGCGGAGACCCAGTACTTC
-	TRBV20-1	TRBJ1-5	TRBD1	CSARDGRQGSQPQHF	TGCAGTGCTAGAGATGGGAGACAGGGGAGTCAGCCCCAGCATTTT
once	TRBV7-2	TRBJ2-2	-	CASILGWSGELFF	TGTGCCAGCATCCTTGGGTGGAGCGGGGAGCTGTTTTTT
-	TRBV5-6	TRBJ1-2	-	CASSDPQGFGYTF	TGTGCCAGCAGCGATCCCCAGGGGTTCGGCTACACCTTC
-	TRBV20-1	TRBJ2-5	TRBD2	CSARVRGRGETQYF	TGCAGTGCTAGAGTTCGCGGGAGGGGGGAGACCCAGTACTTC
-	TRBV19	TRBJ1-5	-	CASSRDRHQPQHF	TGTGCCAGTAGTCGTGACCGACATCAGCCCCAGCATTTT